This T cell receptor beta chain was found in a study of T cell responses to AZD1222 COVID-19 vaccine. The V gene's germline CDR1 is SGDLS and CDR2 YYNGEE. The ends lost 3 bases at V and 14 bases at J; junction bases unmatched: 10. This CDR3 region has 15 residues. This clone is a singleton in its sample. What it recognizes is unknown. Some clones are missing from TCRdb's copy, which holds only in-frame ones; the method was immunoSEQ multiplex PCR. There are about 180,000 clones in the sample; around 90% occur only once, and 0.49% lies in the top ten. Study-level findings and limits: A mostly white British donor set with more females was recruited, and clonal diversity was possibly underestimated. Repertoires in all cases were sampled only once the peak T cell response had passed. Across the whole spike, CD4 TCRs peaked at regions 160-218 and 743-854. Increases in Spike-specific TCR breadth and depth were seen after two AZD1222 doses.

The clonotype was recovered from an adult in good health. Sample: peripheral blood, taken on day 0 of AZD1222 vaccination. V is TRBV9 and J is TRBJ1-6, with TRBD1 identical over 11 bases. The CDR3, as DNA: TGTGCCAGCAGCGCCCGAGGGACAGGGGGTATCGCCCTCCACTTT. This codes for CASSARGTGGIALHF.